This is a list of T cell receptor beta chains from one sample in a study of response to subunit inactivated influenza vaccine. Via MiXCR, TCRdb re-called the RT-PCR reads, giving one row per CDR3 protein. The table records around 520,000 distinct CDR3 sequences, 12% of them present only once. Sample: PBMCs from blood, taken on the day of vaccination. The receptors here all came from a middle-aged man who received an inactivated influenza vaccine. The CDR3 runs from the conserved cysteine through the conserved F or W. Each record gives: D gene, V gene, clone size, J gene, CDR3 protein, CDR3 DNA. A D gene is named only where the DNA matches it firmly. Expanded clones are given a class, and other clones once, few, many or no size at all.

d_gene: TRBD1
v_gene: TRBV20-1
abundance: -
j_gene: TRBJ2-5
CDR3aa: CSARDSNRGRETQYF
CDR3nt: TGCAGTGCTAGAGATTCTAACAGGGGTCGAGAGACCCAGTACTTC

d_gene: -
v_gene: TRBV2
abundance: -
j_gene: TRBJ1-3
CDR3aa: CASSSGQHRGNTIYF
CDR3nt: TGTGCCAGCAGTTCCGGACAGCACCGAGGAAACACCATATATTTT

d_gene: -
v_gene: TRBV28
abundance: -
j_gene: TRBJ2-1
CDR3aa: CASSLAGFGEQFF
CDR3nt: TGTGCCAGCAGTTTAGCAGGGTTCGGTGAGCAGTTCTTC

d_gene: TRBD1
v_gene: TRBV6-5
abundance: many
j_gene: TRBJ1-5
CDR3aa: CASSSRQGQPQHF
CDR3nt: TGTGCCAGCAGTTCTCGACAGGGTCAGCCCCAGCATTTT

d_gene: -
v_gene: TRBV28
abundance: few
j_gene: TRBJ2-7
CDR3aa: CASSPPSVRYEQYF
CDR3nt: TGTGCCAGCAGTCCCCCGTCGGTTCGCTACGAGCAGTACTTC

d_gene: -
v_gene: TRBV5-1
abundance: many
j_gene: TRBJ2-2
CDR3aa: CASSSGTTNTGELFF
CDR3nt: TGCGCCAGCAGCTCCGGGACAACGAACACCGGGGAGCTGTTTTTT

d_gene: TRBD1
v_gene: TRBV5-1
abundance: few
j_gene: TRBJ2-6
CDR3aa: CASSQGASGANVLTF
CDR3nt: TGCGCCAGCTCACAGGGGGCGTCTGGGGCCAACGTCCTGACTTTC

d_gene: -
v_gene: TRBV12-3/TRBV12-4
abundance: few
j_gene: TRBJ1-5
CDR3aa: CAVRDGNQPQHF
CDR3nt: TGTGCCGTAAGGGACGGAAATCAGCCCCAGCATTTT

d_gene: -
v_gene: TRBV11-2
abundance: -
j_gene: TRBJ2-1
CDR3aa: CASSLVRSPYNEQFF
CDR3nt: TGTGCCAGCAGCTTAGTTCGATCGCCCTACAATGAGCAGTTCTTC

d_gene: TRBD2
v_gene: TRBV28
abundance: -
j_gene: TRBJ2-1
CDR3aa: CASTVTSGKDEQFF
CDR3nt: TGTGCCAGCACGGTGACTAGCGGGAAGGATGAGCAGTTCTTC